This T cell receptor beta chain stems from a study of response to subunit inactivated influenza vaccine. TCRdb reanalysed the RT-PCR reads using MiXCR and keeps one entry per CDR3 protein. The sample holds 500,000 to 600,000 distinct CDR3 sequences, roughly 13% seen once. Germline assignment: CDR1 ENHRY and CDR2 SYGVKD. V lost 0 bases to trimming and J lost 2 bases; unmatched junction nucleotides: 7. The CDR3 is made up of 18 amino acids. The V and J genes are TRBV10-3 and TRBJ2-1, with 10 bases aligning to TRBD2. This clonotype was sampled from a man aged 50-59 years who received an inactivated influenza vaccine. The input for sequencing was PBMCs from blood, taken roughly 47 days after vaccination. The CDR3 is CAISESVGLAGAYNEQFF. CDR3 DNA sequence: TGTGCCATCAGTGAGTCGGTGGGGCTAGCGGGGGCCTACAATGAGCAGTTCTTC.